This T cell receptor beta chain was captured in a study of PD-L1 blockade in urothelial cancer. Study context: Blood samples had a median of 141,255 T cells.

The ends were cut back, 1 base at V and 3 bases at J, with 11 bases in the middle. Germline V lookup: CDR1 LNHDA, CDR2 SQIVND (reference sequence). The CDR3 has 15 residues. Indicated time point: peripheral blood 6 weeks after treatment start. The assay was immunoSEQ multiplex PCR, and TCRdb's table has in-frame clones only and misses some. This sample has tens of thousands of clones; more than 70% occur once, and the top ten carry approximately 11%. This specimen was PBMCs, taken around atezolizumab (anti-PD-L1) treatment. The clonotype comes from a man aged 55 to 70 with urothelial cancer. This chain uses TRBV19 with TRBJ2-3; D is undetermined. The CDR3: CASSIGLWATDTQYF. For the CDR3, the DNA is TGTGCCAGTAGTATAGGCCTTTGGGCAACAGATACGCAGTATTTT.